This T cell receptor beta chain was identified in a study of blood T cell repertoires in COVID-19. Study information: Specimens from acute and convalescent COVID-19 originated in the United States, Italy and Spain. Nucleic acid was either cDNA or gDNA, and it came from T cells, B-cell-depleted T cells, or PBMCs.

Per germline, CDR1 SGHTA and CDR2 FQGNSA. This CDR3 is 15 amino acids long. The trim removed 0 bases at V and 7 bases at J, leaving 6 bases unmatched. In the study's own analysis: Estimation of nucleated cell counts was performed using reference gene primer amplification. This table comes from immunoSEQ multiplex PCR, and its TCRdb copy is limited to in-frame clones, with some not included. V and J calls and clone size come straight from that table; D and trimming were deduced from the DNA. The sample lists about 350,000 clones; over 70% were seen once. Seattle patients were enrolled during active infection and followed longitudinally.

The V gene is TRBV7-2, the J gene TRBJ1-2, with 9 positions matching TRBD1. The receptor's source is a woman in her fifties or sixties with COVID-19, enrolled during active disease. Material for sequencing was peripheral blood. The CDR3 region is CASSLALRTGVGYTF. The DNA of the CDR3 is TGTGCCAGCAGCTTAGCGTTAAGGACAGGGGTTGGCTACACCTTC.